This T cell receptor (beta chain) was obtained from a study of T cell repertoires in cytomegalovirus infection (dated by TCRdb to the late 2010s). With regard to the full study: The HLA type of each donor mattered for the analysis, because public TCR beta signatures pointed to carriage of CMV infection along with the matching HLA type.

The instrument was an Illumina HiSeq 1500. Starting from the raw public reads, TCRdb applied fastp trimming at Q25, assembled clones with MiXCR and retained in-frame beta chains. Each record represents a unique CDR3 protein, reported with the most common genes and DNA among its rows. This sample is represented by under 850,000 distinct CDR3 sequences; approximately 34% of them were singletons. The ten biggest clones cover about 2.8% of the sample. V drops 6 bases and J drops 3 bases, leaving 11 bases in between. Sequences SNHLY (CDR1) and FYNNEI (CDR2) are obtained from the germline V gene. The cysteine opens and the phenylalanine closes a CDR3 of 14 amino acids. Of the read, only the CDR3 DNA is kept; its 42 bases are in frame from base 1. Overall results and qualifications from the work: In the ex vivo response, HLA-C-restricted CMV-specific TCR beta clonotypes were dominant, and in two of eight donors the single most frequent clonotype came from this HLA-C-restricted group. In both this cohort and an independent cohort of 350 to 400 donors, the cumulative frequency of public TCR beta family members distinguished carriers of CMV infection plus the relevant HLA type.

Worth noting for this clonotype: Its antigen is not yet known. No clone much larger than this one lies a single base away; base qualities are absent.

The chain uses TRBV2 and TRBJ2-2; the D gene is possibly TRBD1 or TRBD2, each agreeing over 5 bases. Material: PBMCs. The receptor comes from a human donor in good health (CMV status not recorded). Some clones in this sample may be carry-over from other donors' samples. Here the CDR3 is given as CASRAGAYTGELFF. The bases are TGTGCCAGCAGGGCCGGGGCTTACACCGGGGAGCTGTTTTTT.